The 16 T cell receptor beta chains below were found in one sample sequenced in a study of T cells in localized non-small cell lung cancer. Assay used: immunoSEQ multiplex PCR; TCRdb lists only in-frame clones, some missing. The data hold around 140,000 clones, with roughly 90% observed a single time. Sequencing was performed on peripheral blood, taken before any cancer treatment. The receptors derive from a female donor of 60 years or more with stage I lung adenocarcinoma.

J is TRBJ2-5 and V is TRBV5-6; D not certain. Germline CDR1 and CDR2: SGHDT and YYEEEE. This CDR3 has 17 amino acids. Deletions cut 1 base from V and 2 bases from J, with 18 bases between. CDR3 amino acids: CASSLFLTSDQQETQYF. CDR3 sequence (DNA): TGTGCCAGCAGCTTGTTTCTCACCTCGGATCAGCAAGAGACCCAGTACTTC.

The chain carries TRBV14 and TRBJ2-1; 8 bases fit TRBD2. Trimming cost V 3 bases and J 6 bases; bases outside gene matches: 10. This CDR3 comprises 16 residues. Per the germline V gene, CDR1 is SGHDN and CDR2 is FVKESK. The CDR3 sequence is CASSQLGGARGNEQFF. CDR3 in DNA: TGTGCCAGCAGCCAGCTCGGGGGGGCCCGGGGCAATGAGCAGTTCTTC.

V usage is TRBV9 and J usage is TRBJ2-1, with D possibly being TRBD2 (5 bases). Germline assignment: CDR1 SGDLS and CDR2 YYNGEE. Trimming took off 0 bases at V and 1 base at J, with 8 bases between the two ends. The CDR3 loop spans 15 amino acids. The CDR3 sequence is CASSVDPGSYNEQFF. As DNA, the CDR3 is TGTGCCAGCAGCGTAGACCCGGGGTCCTACAATGAGCAGTTCTTC.

The chain recombines TRBV9 with TRBJ2-5; 11 positions match TRBD2. In germline, CDR1 is SGDLS, CDR2 YYNGEE. The junction had 4 bases not matched to a gene; V was cut back by 0 bases and J by 3 bases. The CDR3 is made up of 16 amino acids. The CDR3 coding sequence is TGTGCCAGCAGCGTAGGGATAGCGGGAGGGAAAGAGACCCAGTACTTC. It encodes CASSVGIAGGKETQYF.

V gene TRBV2 combines with J gene TRBJ1-1; D not resolved. V gave up 4 bases and J gave up 1 base, with 10 bases separating them. This CDR3 is 14 amino acids long. Germline V gene sequence: CDR1 SNHLY, CDR2 FYNNEI. CDR3 sequence: CASSANRGNTEAFF. The CDR3 DNA sequence: TGTGCCAGCAGTGCAAACCGGGGGAACACTGAAGCTTTCTTT. Full variable domain (missing parts from reference TRBV2 and TRBJ1-1): EPEVTQTPSHQVTQMGQEVILRCVPISNHLYFYWYRQILGQKVEFLVSFYNNEISEKSEIFDDQFSVERPDGSNFTLKIRSTKLEDSAMYFCASSANRGNTEAFFGQGTRLTVV.

This clone turned up a few times. This sequence joins TRBV30 and TRBJ1-1, with D possibly matching TRBD1 (5 bases). The CDR3 runs to 15 residues. Germline-derived CDR1 and CDR2 are GTSNPN and SVGIG (reference sequence). Deletions cut 4 bases from V and 1 base from J, with 16 bases between. CDR3 in DNA: TGTGCCTGGATGCCACGCCCTGGGGGGAACACTGAAGCTTTCTTT. It yields the protein CAWMPRPGGNTEAFF.

The chain has TRBV2 and TRBJ2-3; no reliable D call. The length of the CDR3 is 14 residues. V was clipped by 4 bases and J by 8 bases, with 16 bases between them. The germline V gene has CDR1 SNHLY and CDR2 FYNNEI. Here the CDR3 DNA reads TGTGCCAGCAGTGCACTCCCAGAAGTGTCTACGCAGTATTTT. Its translation: CASSALPEVSTQYF.

V gene TRBV10-3 combines with J gene TRBJ2-5; TRBD2 aligns across 7 bases. The CDR3 spans 13 residues. Germline V gene sequence: CDR1 ENHRY, CDR2 SYGVKD. CDR3 loop: CASLAELGETQYF. The CDR3 DNA follows: TGTGCGAGCCTAGCGGAGCTGGGAGAGACCCAGTACTTC.

The V gene is TRBV11-2, the J gene TRBJ2-5, with a tentative D call TRBD2 (5 bases). Trimming removed 5 bases from V and 4 bases from J, with 14 bases in between. The CDR3 totals 14 residues. Germline V CDR1 and CDR2: SGHAT, FQNNGV. The CDR3 DNA sequence: TGTGCCAGCAGCCTCCTGCGGGTAAGAGAGACCCAGTACTTC. This gives the protein CASSLLRVRETQYF. Together with reference TRBV11-2 and TRBJ2-5, the CDR3 gives the full variable domain: EAGVAQSPRYKIIEKRQSVAFWCNPISGHATLYWYQQILGQGPKLLIQFQNNGVVDDSQLPKDRFSAERLKGVDSTLKIQPAKLEDSAVYLCASSLLRVRETQYFGPGTRLLVL.

The chain has TRBV7-9 and TRBJ1-4, with D possibly TRBD1 on 5 matching bases. The CDR3 spans 14 residues. The germline CDR1 and CDR2 sequences are SEHNR and FQNEAQ (reference sequence). V was clipped by 4 bases and J by 10 bases, with 16 bases between them. The DNA for the CDR3 is TGTGCCAGCAGCTCGGGGCAAGCTGCTCGAAAACTGTTTTTT. Translation: CASSSGQAARKLFF.

This rearrangement joins TRBV7-3 to TRBJ2-2; weak D call: TRBD1 (6 bases). The germline gives CDR1 SGHTA, CDR2 FQGTGA. This CDR3 spans 14 amino acids. The V and J ends lost 6 bases and 1 base respectively, with 9 bases between them. The CDR3 region is CASSRDMNTGELFF. The DNA of the CDR3 is TGTGCCAGCAGTAGGGACATGAACACCGGGGAGCTGTTTTTT.

This clone was recorded a few times. The CDR3 region has the DNA TGTGCCAGCAGTTTCGTGGGTCCCACGACTCCCCAGCATTTT. As protein: CASSFVGPTTPQHF. V and J are TRBV27 and TRBJ1-5; D is uncertain. The CDR3 length is 14 residues. V lost 3 bases to trimming and J lost 10 bases, with 16 bases between them. Looked up from germline, CDR1 is MNHEY and CDR2 is SMNVEV (reference sequence).

This sequence joins TRBV19 and TRBJ2-5; either TRBD1 or TRBD2 may fit D (5 bases each). The germline V and J ends were trimmed by 2 bases and 5 bases, with 15 bases remaining between them. Germline-derived CDR1 and CDR2 are LNHDA and SQIVND (reference sequence). The CDR3 consists of 15 residues. This chain's CDR3 is CASSITSTKGETQYF. The CDR3 bases are TGTGCCAGTAGTATAACTTCGACTAAGGGGGAGACCCAGTACTTC. The complete variable domain, with remaining parts taken from reference TRBV19 and TRBJ2-5, reads DGGITQSPKYLFRKEGQNVTLSCEQNLNHDAMYWYRQDPGQGLRLIYYSQIVNDFQKGDIAEGYSVSREKKESFPLTVTSAQKNPTAFYLCASSITSTKGETQYFGPGTRLLVL.

This clone was observed once. A read error may produce the germline difference seen at one junction end. CDR3 bases: TGTGCTAGCAGCCGTCTGGGACCCGAGACCCAGTACTTC. Translated: CASSRLGPETQYF. V usage is TRBV7-7 and J usage is TRBJ2-5, with D perhaps assigned TRBD1 or TRBD2 (5 bases each). There are 13 residues in the CDR3. From germline, CDR1 is SSHAT and CDR2 FNYEAQ (reference sequence).

V usage is TRBV5-1 and J usage is TRBJ2-2; D unresolved. Trimming stripped 5 bases from V and 5 bases from J, with 10 bases between. The germline CDR1 and CDR2 sequences are SGHRS and YFSETQ. The CDR3 sequence is 13 residues long. The DNA of the CDR3 is TGCGCCAGCAGTTTCGCCGGGACCGGGGAGCTGTTTTTT. It translates to CASSFAGTGELFF.

The chain links TRBV2 to TRBJ2-7; no definite D call. Germline CDR1 and CDR2: SNHLY and FYNNEI. The CDR3 has 14 residues. V was shortened by 6 bases and J by 2 bases, with 14 bases between the two germline ends. The CDR3 DNA sequence: TGTGCCAGCAGGACGGCCGAAACAACCTACGAGCAGTACTTC. Translation: CASRTAETTYEQYF.